This TCR beta chain was found in a study of CD4+ T cells in melanoma. The study's findings and limits: Diverse differentiation states were reported for melanoma neoantigen-specific CD4+ T cells. A reported correlation linked neoantigen-specific CD4+ T cells to CD8+, macrophage and B cell function.

About this clone: Its antigen is unknown.

Germline V CDR1 and CDR2: MNHEY, SVGAGI. This CDR3 is built from 15 residues. The V end lost 3 bases, the J end lost 3 bases, and 14 bases lay between the germline ends. Clones were read by immunoSEQ multiplex PCR, and TCRdb kept only the in-frame ones, dropping some. This table holds roughly 52,000 clones, roughly two thirds found once. The clonotype comes from a human donor with melanoma. Sequenced sample: tumor tissue. The rearrangement joins TRBV6-5 to TRBJ1-2; D gene unclear. The CDR3 bases are TGTGCCAGCAGTTATTCCCCTGGGTATGACTATGGCTACACCTTC. This translates into CASSYSPGYDYGYTF.